Following are 19 T cell receptor beta chains from one sample sequenced in a study of T cell responses to AZD1222 COVID-19 vaccine. Measured with immunoSEQ multiplex PCR; TCRdb has only the in-frame clones, and not every one. The sample lists more than 250,000 clones, more than 85% occurring once. The sample consisted of peripheral blood, taken on day 0 of AZD1222 vaccination. These receptors came from an adult in good health.

The CDR3: CASSSGPGNTIYF. The CDR3 DNA reads as TGTGCCAGCAGTTCGGGGCCCGGAAACACCATATATTTT. The chain couples TRBV12-3 or TRBV12-4 to TRBJ1-3; D perhaps matches TRBD1 (5 bases). Deletions cut 4 bases from V and 4 bases from J, with 8 bases between. CDR3 length: 13 residues.

This clone was seen only once. The rearrangement links TRBV28 to TRBJ2-1; D unclear. The CDR3 extends over 12 amino acids. Trimming took off 3 bases at V and 13 bases at J, with 13 bases between the two ends. Germline V gives CDR1 MDHEN, CDR2 SYDVKM. CDR3 in amino acids: CASSFQFPTQFF. DNA of the CDR3: TGTGCCAGCAGTTTCCAATTCCCGACTCAGTTCTTC.

The chain links TRBV7-9 to TRBJ1-2; the match to TRBD1 covers 11 bases. CDR3 length equals 15 residues. CDR1 SEHNR and CDR2 FQNEAQ come from the germline V gene (reference sequence). J gave up 7 bases and V 2 bases, and 6 bases lay outside the gene matches. CDR3 DNA: TGTGCCAGCAGCTTAATGGGACAGGGGGTCGGTGGCTACACCTTC. This encodes CASSLMGQGVGGYTF.

The genes are TRBV5-5 and TRBJ1-2, with 10 bases matching TRBD1. The CDR3 consists of 15 residues. The V and J ends lost 3 bases and 5 bases, in that order; junction bases with no gene match: 7. Germline assignment: CDR1 SGHKS and CDR2 YYEKEE (reference sequence). CDR3: CASSWGQGQGYGYTF. CDR3 DNA sequence: TGTGCCAGCAGCTGGGGACAGGGGCAAGGATATGGCTACACCTTC.

The chain couples TRBV3-1 (or the pseudogene TRBV3-2) to TRBJ2-3; D perhaps matches TRBD2 (5 bases). Trimming left V 3 bases short and J 5 bases short, with 9 bases between. Germline loops: CDR1 LGHDT, CDR2 YNNKEL (reference sequence). The CDR3 loop spans 13 amino acids. The CDR3 nucleotides read TGTGCCAGCAGCCAGAGCGGCGGAGATACGCAGTATTTT. It translates to CASSQSGGDTQYF.

The chain recombines TRBV18 with TRBJ1-4, with TRBD1 as a possible D gene (5 bases). Germline V CDR1 and CDR2: KGHSH, LQKENI. The length of the CDR3 is 14 residues. V lost 2 bases, J lost 4 bases, and 8 bases lay in between. The CDR3, as DNA: TGTGCCAGCTCACCAAGGGGATATAATGAAAAACTGTTTTTT. Translated, it gives CASSPRGYNEKLFF.

The chain carries TRBV11-2 and TRBJ1-2; D remains unclear. The V gene's germline CDR1 is SGHAT and CDR2 FQNNGV. Trimming left V 2 bases short and J 0 bases short, with 16 bases between. CDR3 length equals 17 residues. CDR3: CASSLSLGVGPNYGYTF. The DNA of the CDR3 is TGTGCCAGCAGCTTATCCCTCGGTGTGGGCCCTAACTATGGCTACACCTTC. Based on the CDR3 plus reference TRBV11-2 and TRBJ1-2, the full variable domain is EAGVAQSPRYKIIEKRQSVAFWCNPISGHATLYWYQQILGQGPKLLIQFQNNGVVDDSQLPKDRFSAERLKGVDSTLKIQPAKLEDSAVYLCASSLSLGVGPNYGYTFGSGTRLTVV.

The chain combines TRBV19 with TRBJ2-7; TRBD1 might be the D (6 bases). The CDR3 has 13 amino acids. Germline V CDR1 and CDR2: LNHDA, SQIVND (reference sequence). Trimming removed 4 bases at V and 2 bases at J, with 9 bases between. The CDR3 loop reads CASSSHRAYEQYF. In nucleotides, the CDR3 is TGTGCCAGTAGTAGTCACAGGGCCTACGAGCAGTACTTC.

The CDR3 sequence: CASSLGGVDGYTF. For the CDR3, the DNA is TGTGCCAGCAGTTTGGGAGGGGTCGATGGCTACACCTTC. J is TRBJ1-2 and V is TRBV12-3 or TRBV12-4; tentative D call: TRBD1 (5 bases). Trimming removed 3 bases at V and 6 bases at J, with 11 bases between. This CDR3 is 13 amino acids long.

Only one count was recorded for this clone. The rearrangement joins TRBV7-8 to TRBJ2-1; 10 positions agree with TRBD2. V lost 1 base to trimming and J lost 8 bases; unmatched junction nucleotides: 8. The CDR3 runs 16 residues. Germline CDR1 SGHVS, CDR2 FQNEAQ. In DNA form, the CDR3 reads TGTGCCAGCAGCTTAGTCGGCCTAGCGGGAGTAGATGAGCAGTTCTTC. Its translation is CASSLVGLAGVDEQFF.

The gene calls are TRBV12-3 or TRBV12-4 and TRBJ2-5; D ambiguous. This CDR3 has 13 residues. Trimming took off 3 bases at V and 7 bases at J, with 12 bases between the two ends. The CDR3 DNA follows: TGTGCCAGCAGTTTTGGGTCCCTGGCGACCCAGTACTTC. Translated, it gives CASSFGSLATQYF.

This chain connects TRBV7-2 to TRBJ2-7, with TRBD1 matching over 7 bases. CDR1 SGHTA and CDR2 FQGNSA come from the germline V gene. The V segment lost 4 bases and the J segment 0 bases; nucleotides outside the gene matches: 9. CDR3 length: 16 amino acids. The CDR3 nucleotides are TGTGCCAGCAGCTCACAGGGGTCCCGAAGCTCCTACGAGCAGTACTTC. As protein: CASSSQGSRSSYEQYF.

The chain combines TRBV5-8 with TRBJ2-7; no clear D gene. CDR3 length: 17 amino acids. The ends were cut back, 4 bases at V and 1 base at J, with 21 bases in the middle. Germline-derived CDR1 and CDR2 are SGHTS and YDEGEE. CDR3: CASSKGNRAQPSYEQYF. CDR3 in DNA: TGTGCCAGCAGCAAGGGAAATAGGGCCCAACCTTCCTACGAGCAGTACTTC.

The gene calls are TRBV6-2 or TRBV6-3 and TRBJ1-5; possibly TRBD1 for D (5 bases). CDR3 length: 14 residues. Germline values: CDR1 MNHEY, CDR2 SVGEGT. The ends were cut back, 2 bases at V and 7 bases at J, with 12 bases in the middle. For the CDR3, the DNA is TGTGCCAGCAGTTACGCGGGGGGAGAGCAGCCCCAGCATTTT. Protein: CASSYAGGEQPQHF.

The J gene is TRBJ1-1, the V gene TRBV19; D call uncertain. Trimming took off 3 bases at V and 3 bases at J, with 8 bases between the two ends. Germline lookup yields CDR1 LNHDA and CDR2 SQIVND (reference sequence). The CDR3 is 13 amino acids. The CDR3 here is CASSMRRDTEAFF. The CDR3 nucleotides read TGTGCCAGTAGTATGAGGAGGGACACTGAAGCTTTCTTT.

This clone was observed a handful of times. The chain joins TRBV18 to TRBJ1-1; D remains ambiguous. V was pared by 2 bases and J by 5 bases, with 9 bases between. Per the germline V gene, CDR1 is KGHSH and CDR2 is LQKENI. The CDR3 sequence is 13 residues long. CDR3 nucleotides: TGTGCCAGCTCACCAAACACAGAAACTGAAGCTTTCTTT. Protein: CASSPNTETEAFF.

The genes are TRBV19 and TRBJ1-4; D possibly corresponds to TRBD1 (5 bases). The ends were cut back, 6 bases at V and 3 bases at J, with 14 bases in the middle. CDR3 length: 15 residues. Germline CDR1 reads LNHDA; CDR2 reads SQIVND (reference sequence). Here the CDR3 reads CASRQEGLANEKLFF. In nucleotides, the CDR3 is TGTGCCAGTAGACAGGAAGGGCTCGCTAATGAAAAACTGTTTTTT.

This sequence joins TRBV12-2 and TRBJ2-7. TRBV12-2 is listed as a pseudogene. CDR3 length: 15 amino acids. CDR3 region: CASRSVGRVLLEQYF. The CDR3 DNA reads TGTGCAAGTCGCTCAGTGGGGCGGGTACTCCTCGAGCAGTACTTC.

The chain is built from TRBV28 and TRBJ2-7; D may be TRBD1 (6 bases). This CDR3 spans 14 amino acids. Deletions cut 3 bases from V and 1 base from J, with 10 bases between. CDR1 is MDHEN, CDR2 SYDVKM, per germline. The CDR3 DNA is TGTGCCAGCAGTTTGGGGGCCAGGTCCTACGAGCAGTACTTC. Amino acid sequence: CASSLGARSYEQYF.